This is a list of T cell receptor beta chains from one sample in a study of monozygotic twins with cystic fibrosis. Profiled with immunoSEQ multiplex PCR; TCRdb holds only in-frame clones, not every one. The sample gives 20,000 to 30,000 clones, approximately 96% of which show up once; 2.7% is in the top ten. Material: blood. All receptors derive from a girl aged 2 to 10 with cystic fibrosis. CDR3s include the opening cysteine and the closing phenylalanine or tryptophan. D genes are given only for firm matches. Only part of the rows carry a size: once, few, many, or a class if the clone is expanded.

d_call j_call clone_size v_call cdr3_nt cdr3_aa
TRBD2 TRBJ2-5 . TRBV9 TGTGCCAGCAGCCCCGGGACTAGCGGGACCGAGACCCAGTACTTC CASSPGTSGTETQYF
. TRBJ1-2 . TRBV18 TGTGCCAGCTCACCACCCTCGGGGACCGGGCATGGCTACACCTTC CASSPPSGTGHGYTF
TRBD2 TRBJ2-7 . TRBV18 TGTGCCAGCTCCCGGACTAGCGGGAGCGAGCAGTACTTC CASSRTSGSEQYF
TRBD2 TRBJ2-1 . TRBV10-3 TGTGCCATCAGTGGGTCCGGGACTAGCGGGACGCGCTACAATGAGCAGTTCTTC CAISGSGTSGTRYNEQFF
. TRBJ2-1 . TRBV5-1 TGCGCCAGCAGCATAAACGCCGGGATTCTCTACAATGAGCAGTTCTTC CASSINAGILYNEQFF
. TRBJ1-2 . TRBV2 TGTGCCACCAGCATCGGTGCGTCGGGCTATGGCTACACCTTC CATSIGASGYGYTF
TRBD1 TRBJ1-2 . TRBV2 TGTGCCAGCAGTGGGGACAGGACCTATGGCTACACCTTC CASSGDRTYGYTF
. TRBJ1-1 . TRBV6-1 TGTGCCAGCAGTCGCCATACAGGGAGCACTGAAGCTTTCTTT CASSRHTGSTEAFF
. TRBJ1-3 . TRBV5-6 TGTGCCAGCAGTTACATCACCGGGGCCCTCTCTGGAAACACCATATATTTT CASSYITGALSGNTIYF
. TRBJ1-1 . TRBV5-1 TGCGCCAGCAGCTTGCCACAGCGAGCGGTCACTGAAGCTTTCTTT CASSLPQRAVTEAFF
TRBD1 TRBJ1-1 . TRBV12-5 TGTGCTAGTGGGGGACAGGGAGGATTAACTGAAGCTTTCTTT CASGGQGGLTEAFF
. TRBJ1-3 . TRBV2 TGTGCCAGCACTCTCGGACACATCAACTCTGGAAACACCATATATTTT CASTLGHINSGNTIYF
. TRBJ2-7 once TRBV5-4 TGTGCCAGCAGCGGGACCTACGAGCAGTACTTC CASSGTYEQYF
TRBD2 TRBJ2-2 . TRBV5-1 TGCGCCAGCAGCTTTGGGACTAGCGGGAGTTTAGGTTCCGGGGAGCTGTTTTTT CASSFGTSGSLGSGELFF
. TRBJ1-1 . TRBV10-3 TGTGCCATCAGTGAGGAACAAGGGAACATGAACACTGAAGCTTTCTTT CAISEEQGNMNTEAFF
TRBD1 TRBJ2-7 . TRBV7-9 TGTGCCAGCAGCTCGAGGACAGGGATTACCGAGCAGTACTTC CASSSRTGITEQYF
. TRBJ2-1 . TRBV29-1 TGCAGCGTTGGTCCCAATGAGCAGTTCTTC CSVGPNEQFF
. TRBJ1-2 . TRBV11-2 TGTGCCAGCAGCTCGACAAACTATGGCTACACCTTC CASSSTNYGYTF
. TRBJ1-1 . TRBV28 TGTGCCAGCAGTCCCGTCGCGAGTGAAGCTTTCTTT CASSPVASEAFF
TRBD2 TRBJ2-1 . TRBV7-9 TGTGCCAGCAGCTTACCCCTGGTTCTAGCGGGAGGGAATGAGCAGTTCTTC CASSLPLVLAGGNEQFF
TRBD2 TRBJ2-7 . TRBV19 TGTGCCAGTAGCTTGGTTAGCGGGTCCCCCTACGAGCAGTACTTC CASSLVSGSPYEQYF
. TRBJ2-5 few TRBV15 TGTGCCACCAGCAGAGTTAATCCACAAGAGACCCAGTACTTC CATSRVNPQETQYF
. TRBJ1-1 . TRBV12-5 TGTGCTAGTGGTTTGACAGTTAACACTGAAGCTTTCTTT CASGLTVNTEAFF
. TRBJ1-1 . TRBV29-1 TGCAGCGTTGAACAGGGAACCCTTCGGGCTTTCTTT CSVEQGTLRAFF
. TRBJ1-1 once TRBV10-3 TGTGCCATCACCGGGACCGCGGCCACTGAAGCTTTCTTT CAITGTAATEAFF
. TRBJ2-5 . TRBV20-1 TGCAGTGCGAGGCAGGGGGAGACCCAGTACTTC CSARQGETQYF
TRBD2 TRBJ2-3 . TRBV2 TGTGCCAGCAATTCGCGGGAGATATTTCAGTATTTT CASNSREIFQYF
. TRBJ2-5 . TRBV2 TGTGCCAGCATCCCAGAGGGGGGCCACCAGTACTTC CASIPEGGHQYF
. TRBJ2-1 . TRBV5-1 TGCGCCAGCAGCTTTCGACAGGTACAGTTCTTC CASSFRQVQFF
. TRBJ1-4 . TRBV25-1 TGTGCCAGCAGTGAATATTTCGAGGGGACCTCAACTAATGAAAAACTGTTTTTT CASSEYFEGTSTNEKLFF
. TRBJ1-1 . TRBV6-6 TGTGCCGGCACAGAGACCGGGACGCGAAGTGGAGCTTTCTTT CAGTETGTRSGAFF
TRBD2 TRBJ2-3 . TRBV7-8 TGTGCCAGCAGCTTAGGACTAGCAGCCACAGATACGCAGTATTTT CASSLGLAATDTQYF
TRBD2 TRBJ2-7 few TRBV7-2 TGTGCCAGCAGCTTAGCGGTTAGCGGGAGGGCCCACGAGCAGTACTTC CASSLAVSGRAHEQYF
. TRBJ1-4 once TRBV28 TGTGCCAGCAGGATAGACAGGATTAATGAAAAACTGTTTTTT CASRIDRINEKLFF
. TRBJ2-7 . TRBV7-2 TGTGCCAGCAGCCTCCGAGGGGCCTACGAGCAGTACTTC CASSLRGAYEQYF
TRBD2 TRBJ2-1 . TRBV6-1 TGTGCCAGCAGTGAAGGGGGGAGCGGGAGGACCAGCTCCTACAATGAGCAGTTCTTC CASSEGGSGRTSSYNEQFF
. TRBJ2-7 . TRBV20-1 TGCAGTACTAGGGTCCCCTACGAGCAGTACTTC CSTRVPYEQYF
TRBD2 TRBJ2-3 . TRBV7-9 TGTGCCAGCAGCCTCCTAGCGGGAGGGAGCACAGATACGCAGTATTTT CASSLLAGGSTDTQYF
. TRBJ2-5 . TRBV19 TGTGCCAGTAGTAACGAAGAGACCCAGTACTTC CASSNEETQYF
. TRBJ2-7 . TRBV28 TGTGCCAGCAGAACGGGCAGGGTCGGCGAGCAGTACTTC CASRTGRVGEQYF
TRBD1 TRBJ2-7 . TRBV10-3 TGTGCCACCTTTTCTGGACAGGGGTGGAACGAGCAGTACTTC CATFSGQGWNEQYF
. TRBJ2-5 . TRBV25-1 TGTGCCAGCAGTGAATTTGGGGCCCAGTACTTC CASSEFGAQYF
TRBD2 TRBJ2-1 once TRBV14 TGTGCCAGCAGCCAAGGGACTAGCGGGAGCAATGAGCAGTTCTTC CASSQGTSGSNEQFF
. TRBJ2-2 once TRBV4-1 TGCGCCAGCAGCCACGCTAGACTGTACACCGGGGAGCTGTTTTTT CASSHARLYTGELFF
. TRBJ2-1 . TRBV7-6 TGTGCCAGCAGCTCAGGGACCGACCAGTTCTTC CASSSGTDQFF
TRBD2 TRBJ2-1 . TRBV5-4 TGTGCCAGCAGCTTGCCCGCTCGGGACTACGTCAATGAGCAGTTCTTC CASSLPARDYVNEQFF
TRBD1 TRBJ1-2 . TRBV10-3 TGTGCCATCAGGTCTGACAGGGCCCATGGCTACACCTTC CAIRSDRAHGYTF
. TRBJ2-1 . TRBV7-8 TGTGCCAGCAGCTTTCTCCGCGTCCATGAGCAGTTCTTC CASSFLRVHEQFF
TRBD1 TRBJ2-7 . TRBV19 TGTGCCAGTAAGGATGCCGGGACAGGACCCTACGAGCAGTACTTC CASKDAGTGPYEQYF
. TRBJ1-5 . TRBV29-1 TGCAGCGTTGAAGGGGGCAATCAGCCCCAGCATTTT CSVEGGNQPQHF
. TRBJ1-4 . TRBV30 TGTGCCTGGAGTGTACAATTAGGGGTTGGAGAAAAACTGTTTTTT CAWSVQLGVGEKLFF
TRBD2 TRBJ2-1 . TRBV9 TGTGCCAGCAGCGCCTTAGCGGGAGATCGTCTGTTCTTC CASSALAGDRLFF
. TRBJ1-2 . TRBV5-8 TGTGCCAGCAGCTTGAGGACGGCCGCTAACTATGGCTACACCTTC CASSLRTAANYGYTF
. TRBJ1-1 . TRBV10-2 TGCGCCAGCAGTGAGATGTATTTCACTGAAGCTTTCTTT CASSEMYFTEAFF
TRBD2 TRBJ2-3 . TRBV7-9 TGTGCCAGCAGCCAACTAGCGGCGTTCGTTTTAGATACGCAGTATTTT CASSQLAAFVLDTQYF
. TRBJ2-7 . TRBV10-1 TGCGCCAGCAGTGAACCGGGACTCCCGTACGAGCAGTACTTC CASSEPGLPYEQYF
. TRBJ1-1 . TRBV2 TGTGCCAGCAGTGATCGGCAGCCGAACACTGAAGCTTTCTTT CASSDRQPNTEAFF